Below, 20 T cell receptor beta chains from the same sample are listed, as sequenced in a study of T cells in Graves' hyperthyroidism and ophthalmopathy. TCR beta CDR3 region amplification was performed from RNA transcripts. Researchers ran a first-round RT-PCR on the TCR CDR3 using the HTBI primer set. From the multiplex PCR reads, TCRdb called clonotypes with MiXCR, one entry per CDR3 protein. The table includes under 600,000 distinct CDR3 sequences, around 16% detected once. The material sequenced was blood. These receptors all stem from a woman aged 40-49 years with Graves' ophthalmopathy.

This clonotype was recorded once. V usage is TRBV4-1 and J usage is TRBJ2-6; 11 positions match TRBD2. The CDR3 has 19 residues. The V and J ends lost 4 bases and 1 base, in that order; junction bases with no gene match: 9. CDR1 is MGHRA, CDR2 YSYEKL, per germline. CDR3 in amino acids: CASSRTLLAGASGANVLTF. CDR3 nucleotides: TGCGCCAGCAGCCGTACACTACTAGCGGGAGCTTCTGGGGCCAACGTCCTGACTTTC.

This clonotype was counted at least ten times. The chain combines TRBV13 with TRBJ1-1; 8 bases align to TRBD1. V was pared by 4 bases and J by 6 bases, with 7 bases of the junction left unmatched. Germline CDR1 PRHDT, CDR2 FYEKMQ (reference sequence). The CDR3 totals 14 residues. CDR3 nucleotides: TGTGCCAGCAGCTCCGGACAGGGATTCTCTGAAGCTTTCTTT. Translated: CASSSGQGFSEAFF.

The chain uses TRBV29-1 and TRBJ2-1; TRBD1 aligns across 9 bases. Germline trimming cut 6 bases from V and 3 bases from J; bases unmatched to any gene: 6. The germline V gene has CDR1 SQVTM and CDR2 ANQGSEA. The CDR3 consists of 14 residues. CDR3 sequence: CSVRDRVNYNEQFF. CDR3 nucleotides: TGCAGCGTCAGGGACAGGGTTAACTACAATGAGCAGTTCTTC.

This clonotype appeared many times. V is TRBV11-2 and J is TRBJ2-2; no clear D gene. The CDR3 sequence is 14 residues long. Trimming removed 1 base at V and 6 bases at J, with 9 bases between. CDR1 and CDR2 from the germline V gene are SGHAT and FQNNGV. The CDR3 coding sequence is TGTGCCAGCAGCTTAGGAGTTGGAGCCGGGGAGCTGTTTTTT. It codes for CASSLGVGAGELFF.

In DNA form, the CDR3 reads TGTGCCAGCAGCGTAGTTACAGGAGTTTACAATGAGCAGTTCTTC. Translated, it gives CASSVVTGVYNEQFF. The chain couples TRBV9 to TRBJ2-1, with a tentative D call TRBD1 (5 bases). CDR1 and CDR2 from the germline V gene are SGDLS and YYNGEE. V shed 0 bases and J shed 4 bases, with 11 bases lying between them. This CDR3 has 15 residues.

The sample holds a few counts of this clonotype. The DNA of the CDR3 is TGCAGCGCCCCTGACAGCTCTGGAAACACCATATATTTT. It encodes CSAPDSSGNTIYF. V is TRBV29-1 and J is TRBJ1-3, with TRBD1 as a possible D gene (5 bases). Germline CDR1 and CDR2: SQVTM and ANQGSEA. This CDR3 contains 13 residues. Between the trimmed V and J ends, which lost 7 bases and 0 bases, there was a span of 10 bases.

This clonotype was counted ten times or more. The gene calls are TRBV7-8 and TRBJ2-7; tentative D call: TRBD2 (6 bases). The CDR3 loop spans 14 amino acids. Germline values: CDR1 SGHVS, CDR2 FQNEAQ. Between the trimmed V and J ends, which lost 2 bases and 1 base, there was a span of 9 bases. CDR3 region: CASSLLSGSYEQYF. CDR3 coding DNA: TGTGCCAGCAGCTTATTAAGCGGGTCCTACGAGCAGTACTTC.

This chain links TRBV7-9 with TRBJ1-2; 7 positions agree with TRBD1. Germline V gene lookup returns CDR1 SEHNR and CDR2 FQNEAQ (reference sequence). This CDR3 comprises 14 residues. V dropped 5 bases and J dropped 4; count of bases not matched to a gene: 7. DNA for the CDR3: TGTGCCAGCAGCCCTCCGGGACAGTTCTATGGCTACACCTTC. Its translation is CASSPPGQFYGYTF.

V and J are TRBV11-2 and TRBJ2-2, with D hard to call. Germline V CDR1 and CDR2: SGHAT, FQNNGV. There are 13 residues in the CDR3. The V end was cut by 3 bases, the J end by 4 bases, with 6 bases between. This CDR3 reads CASSFGTTGELFF. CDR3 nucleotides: TGTGCCAGCAGCTTTGGTACCACCGGGGAGCTGTTTTTT.

CDR3 sequence reads: CSARNGTESRSYGYTF. The CDR3 nucleotides are TGCAGTGCTAGAAATGGGACCGAATCACGGTCCTATGGCTACACCTTC. The chain employs TRBV20-1 and TRBJ1-2, with a possible D match to TRBD1 (5 bases). The CDR3 is 16 amino acids. Per germline, CDR1 DFQATT and CDR2 SNEGSKA (reference sequence). Trimming pared 2 bases from V and 4 bases from J, leaving 20 bases between.

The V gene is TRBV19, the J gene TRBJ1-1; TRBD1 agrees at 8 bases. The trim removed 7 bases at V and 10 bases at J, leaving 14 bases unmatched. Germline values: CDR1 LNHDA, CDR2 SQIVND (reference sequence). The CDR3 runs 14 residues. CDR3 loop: CASNLRDRREGAFF. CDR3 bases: TGTGCCAGTAATCTCCGGGACAGGCGGGAGGGAGCTTTCTTT.

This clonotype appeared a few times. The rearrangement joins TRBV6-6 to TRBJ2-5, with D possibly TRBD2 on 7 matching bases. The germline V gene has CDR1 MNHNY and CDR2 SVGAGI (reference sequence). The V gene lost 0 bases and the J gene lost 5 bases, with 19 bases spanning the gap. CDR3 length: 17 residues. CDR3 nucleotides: TGTGCCAGCAGTTACTCTCGGGGAGGGGGGGGGTGGGAGACCCAGTACTTC. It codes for CASSYSRGGGGWETQYF.

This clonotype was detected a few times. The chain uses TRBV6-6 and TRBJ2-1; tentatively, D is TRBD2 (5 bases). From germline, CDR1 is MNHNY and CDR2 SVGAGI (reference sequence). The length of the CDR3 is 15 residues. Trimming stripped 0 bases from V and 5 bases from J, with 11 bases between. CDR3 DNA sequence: TGTGCCAGCAGTTACTCGAGGCTAGCCGACAATGAGCAGTTCTTC. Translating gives CASSYSRLADNEQFF.

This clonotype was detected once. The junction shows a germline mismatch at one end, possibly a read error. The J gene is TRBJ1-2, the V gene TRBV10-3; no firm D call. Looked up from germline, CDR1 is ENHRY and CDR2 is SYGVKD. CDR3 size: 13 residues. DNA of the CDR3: TGTGCCATCGGTGAGGCAACTAACTATGGCTACACCTTC. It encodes CAIGEATNYGYTF.

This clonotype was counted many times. CDR3 amino acids: CASKASGSSTDTQYF. CDR3 sequence (DNA): TGTGCCAGCAAGGCTAGCGGGAGTAGCACAGATACGCAGTATTTT. The chain employs TRBV2 and TRBJ2-3; 10 bases map to TRBD2. V gave up 7 bases and J gave up 0 bases; unmatched junction bases: 4. Germline loops: CDR1 SNHLY, CDR2 FYNNEI. The CDR3 sequence is 15 residues long.

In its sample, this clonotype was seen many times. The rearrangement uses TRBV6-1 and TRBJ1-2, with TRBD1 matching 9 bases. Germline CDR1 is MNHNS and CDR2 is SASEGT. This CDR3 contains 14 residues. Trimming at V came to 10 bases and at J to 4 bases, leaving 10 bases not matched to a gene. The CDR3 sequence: CATRDREDLYGYTF. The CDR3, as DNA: TGTGCCACCCGGGACAGGGAGGACCTCTATGGCTACACCTTC.

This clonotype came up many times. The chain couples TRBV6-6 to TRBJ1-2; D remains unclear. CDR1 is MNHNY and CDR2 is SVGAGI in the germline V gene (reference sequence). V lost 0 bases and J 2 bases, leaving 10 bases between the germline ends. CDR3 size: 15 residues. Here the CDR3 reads CASSYSSDGNYGYTF. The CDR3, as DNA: TGTGCCAGCAGTTACTCGTCTGACGGAAACTATGGCTACACCTTC.

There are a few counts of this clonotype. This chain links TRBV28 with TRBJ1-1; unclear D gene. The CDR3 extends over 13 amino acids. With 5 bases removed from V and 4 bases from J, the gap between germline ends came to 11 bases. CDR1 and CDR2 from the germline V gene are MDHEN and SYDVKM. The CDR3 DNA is TGTGCCAGCAGTCCACCTTTTAGCACTGAAGCTTTCTTT. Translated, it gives CASSPPFSTEAFF.

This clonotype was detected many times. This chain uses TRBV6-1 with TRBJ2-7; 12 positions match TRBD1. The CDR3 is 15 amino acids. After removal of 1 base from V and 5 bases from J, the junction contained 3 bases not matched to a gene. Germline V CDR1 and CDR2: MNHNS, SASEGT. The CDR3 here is CASSEEGQGADEQYF. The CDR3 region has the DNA TGTGCCAGCAGTGAAGAGGGACAGGGGGCTGACGAGCAGTACTTC.

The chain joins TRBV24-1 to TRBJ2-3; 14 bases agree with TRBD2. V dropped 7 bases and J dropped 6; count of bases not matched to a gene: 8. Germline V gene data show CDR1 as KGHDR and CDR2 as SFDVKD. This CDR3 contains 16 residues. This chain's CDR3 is CATSSRLAGGTDTQYF. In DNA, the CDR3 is TGTGCCACCAGCTCTCGACTAGCGGGAGGGACGGATACGCAGTATTTT.